The sequence of this T cell receptor beta chain was determined in a study of CD8+ T cells in alopecia areata. Study background: Treatment comprised oral tofacitinib, 5 to 10 mg twice daily, in treated patients. Tofacitinib ran 6 to 18 months, followed by 6 months off drug.

Points from the study as a whole: Scalp sequencing captures resident alphabeta T cells of normal skin too. There was only one nonresponder, so it was unclear how baseline CD8+ expansion relates to response.

The treatment denotes: oral pan-JAK inhibitor, 5-10 mg twice daily. This clone was counted a few times. No antigen is known for it. RNA was isolated and reverse transcribed to cDNA, the sequencing template. Libraries were prepared by immunoSEQ multiplex PCR; TCRdb keeps only in-frame clonotypes and omits some of them. This sample has a few hundred thousand clones, with under 40% found just once. The germline CDR1 and CDR2 sequences are GTSNPN and SVGIG (reference sequence). The V end was cut by 4 bases, the J end by 3 bases, with 9 bases between. The CDR3 is 12 residues long. This sequence joins TRBV30 and TRBJ1-1; maybe TRBD1 (5 bases). This TCR was sampled from a human donor with alopecia areata. This specimen was CD4+ T cells sorted from blood, taken at approximately week 34, from a patient treated with tofacitinib. CDR3 coding DNA: TGTGCCTGGAAAGGCAGGGACACTGAAGCTTTCTTT. Translation: CAWKGRDTEAFF.